Below are 32 T cell receptor beta chains sequenced from a single sample in a study of T cells in Graves' hyperthyroidism and ophthalmopathy. TCR beta CDR3 regions were amplified from RNA transcripts. The TCR CDR3 was amplified in a first-round RT-PCR using the HTBI primer set. TCRdb recomputed calls from the multiplex PCR reads with MiXCR, one row per CDR3 protein. Of approximately 870,000 distinct CDR3 sequences in the sample, 38% were seen once. The sequencing input was blood. These receptors all stem from a man aged 18 to 30 with Graves' hyperthyroidism.

This chain links TRBV29-1 with TRBJ1-1; D is possibly TRBD1 (5 bases). Looked up from germline, CDR1 is SQVTM and CDR2 is ANQGSEA. The CDR3 is made up of 13 amino acids. The V gene lost 6 bases and the J gene lost 3 bases, with 14 bases spanning the gap. The CDR3 region has the DNA TGCAGCGTGACTAGCGGGGACCACACTGAAGCTTTCTTT. It codes for CSVTSGDHTEAFF.

This sequence joins TRBV28 and TRBJ2-2; TRBD2 agrees at 7 bases. From germline, CDR1 is MDHEN and CDR2 SYDVKM. V shed 2 bases and J 3 bases; nucleotides not matched to a gene: 9. The CDR3 is made up of 17 amino acids. In DNA form, the CDR3 reads TGTGCCAGCAGTTTAGCCGGCTGGGGGGGGGACACCGGGGAGCTGTTTTTT. This translates into CASSLAGWGGDTGELFF.

The rearrangement links TRBV29-1 to TRBJ1-2; D is uncertain. Germline lookup yields CDR1 SQVTM and CDR2 ANQGSEA. CDR3 length: 9 amino acids. The germline V and J ends were trimmed by 4 bases and 12 bases, with 9 bases remaining between them. The CDR3 loop is CSVGYTNTF. For the CDR3, the DNA is TGCAGCGTTGGGTACACTAACACCTTC.

This chain links TRBV2 with TRBJ1-5, with D possibly being TRBD1 (5 bases). In germline, CDR1 is SNHLY, CDR2 FYNNEI. Trimming took off 3 bases at V and 2 bases at J, with 11 bases between the two ends. CDR3 size: 15 residues. CDR3: CASSDGAGGNQPQHF. In nucleotides, the CDR3 is TGTGCCAGCAGTGACGGGGCGGGCGGCAATCAGCCCCAGCATTTT.

The chain carries TRBV2 and TRBJ1-1; no clear D gene. Between the trimmed V and J ends, which lost 6 bases and 0 bases, there was a span of 11 bases. The CDR3 extends over 14 amino acids. The germline V gene encodes CDR1 SNHLY and CDR2 FYNNEI. Here the CDR3 reads CASSQLGMNTEAFF. The CDR3 DNA follows: TGTGCCAGCAGCCAACTGGGAATGAACACTGAAGCTTTCTTT.

This clonotype was observed at least ten times. CDR3 loop: CASSSVGGGGNQPQHF. CDR3 coding DNA: TGTGCCAGCAGCTCGGTTGGGGGTGGGGGCAATCAGCCCCAGCATTTT. V is TRBV7-2 and J is TRBJ1-5, with D possibly TRBD1 on 5 matching bases. V lost 4 bases and J 2 bases, leaving 15 bases between the germline ends. From germline, CDR1 is SGHTA and CDR2 FQGNSA. CDR3 length: 16 amino acids.

This chain uses TRBV7-6 with TRBJ1-1; D might be TRBD1 (5 bases). CDR3 length equals 16 residues. Germline V gene sequence: CDR1 SGHVS, CDR2 FNYEAQ. V was shortened by 4 bases and J by 1 base, with 16 bases between the two germline ends. The CDR3 DNA reads as TGTGCCAGCAGCTCGAACAGGAGGTTTGGGAACACTGAAGCTTTCTTT. As protein: CASSSNRRFGNTEAFF.

Comments on this clonotype: The likely explanation is a read error, given a far larger clone one base away. V and J are TRBV7-2 and TRBJ1-1; 8 bases are a match to TRBD1. V gave up 4 bases and J gave up 8 bases; unmatched junction bases: 0. CDR3 size: 11 residues. CDR1 and CDR2 from the germline V gene are SGHTA and FQGNSA. The CDR3 here is CASSWDREAFF. In nucleotides, the CDR3 is TGTGCCAGCAGCTGGGACAGGGAAGCTTTCTTT.

This clonotype was seen ten or more times. CDR3 residues: CATSGPMLETQYF. The CDR3 DNA reads TGTGCCACCTCCGGGCCCATGCTGGAGACCCAGTACTTC. The rearrangement uses TRBV7-9 and TRBJ2-5; D gene unclear. Germline V gene sequence: CDR1 SEHNR, CDR2 FQNEAQ (reference sequence). The V gene lost 10 bases and the J gene lost 5 bases, with 17 bases spanning the gap. The CDR3 runs to 13 residues.

This clonotype was seen at least ten times. The J gene is TRBJ2-5, the V gene TRBV29-1; D gene ambiguous. The length of the CDR3 is 13 residues. Trimming removed 2 bases at V and 3 bases at J, with 10 bases between. Per germline, CDR1 SQVTM and CDR2 ANQGSEA. The CDR3 loop reads CSVEWRIKETQYF. The DNA for the CDR3 is TGCAGCGTTGAATGGCGGATAAAAGAGACCCAGTACTTC.

This chain joins TRBV13 and TRBJ2-7; D is perhaps TRBD1 (5 bases). CDR1 PRHDT and CDR2 FYEKMQ come from the germline V gene (reference sequence). The CDR3 runs to 13 residues. V lost 3 bases and J lost 5, with 11 bases in between. Here the CDR3 reads CASSFGRANEQYF. DNA for the CDR3: TGTGCCAGCAGCTTCGGCAGGGCCAACGAGCAGTACTTC.

The table lists this clonotype with a few counts. The chain links TRBV10-3 to TRBJ1-1, with no clear D. The germline V gene encodes CDR1 ENHRY and CDR2 SYGVKD. The CDR3 runs 12 residues. The germline V and J ends were trimmed by 4 bases and 5 bases, with 8 bases remaining between them. The CDR3 sequence: CAISALSTEAFF. For the CDR3, the DNA is TGTGCCATCAGTGCCCTCAGTACTGAAGCTTTCTTT.

This clonotype was picked up many times. The chain couples TRBV7-9 to TRBJ2-7; TRBD1 agrees at 8 bases. This CDR3 has 15 residues. The ends lost 1 base at V and 3 bases at J; junction bases unmatched: 5. The germline gives CDR1 SEHNR, CDR2 FQNEAQ (reference sequence). The CDR3 region has the DNA TGTGCCAGCAGCTTAGATTGGGGGACAGGCTACGAGCAGTACTTC. Translation gives CASSLDWGTGYEQYF. The entire variable domain, with the rest obtained from reference TRBV7-9 and TRBJ2-7, is as follows: DTGVSQNPRHKITKRGQNVTFRCDPISEHNRLYWYRQTLGQGPEFLTYFQNEAQLEKSRLLSDRFSAERPKGSFSTLEIQRTEQGDSAMYLCASSLDWGTGYEQYFGPGTRLTVT.

The chain carries TRBV15 and TRBJ1-6; 9 bases line up with TRBD1. The ends lost 5 bases at V and 7 bases at J; junction bases unmatched: 9. Per germline, CDR1 LNHNV and CDR2 YYDKDF (reference sequence). The CDR3 totals 16 residues. This CDR3 is CATSRRTGTGNSPLHF. The CDR3 bases are TGTGCCACCAGCCGGAGAACCGGGACAGGGAATTCACCCCTCCACTTT.

The chain has TRBV24-1 and TRBJ1-6; D not resolved. V lost 4 bases and J 14 bases, leaving 23 bases between the germline ends. The CDR3 spans 16 residues. Looked up from germline, CDR1 is KGHDR and CDR2 is SFDVKD. In nucleotides, the CDR3 is TGTGCCACCAGTGACCCTAGGGCCGGATACACCGTCACCCTCCACTTT. Translating gives CATSDPRAGYTVTLHF.

The sample holds a few counts of this clonotype. The CDR3 DNA is TGTGCCAGCAGGTCACAAGGATTCGACGGGGAGCTGTTTTTT. Amino acid sequence: CASRSQGFDGELFF. V gene TRBV7-3 combines with J gene TRBJ2-2; D gene unclear. In germline, CDR1 is SGHTA, CDR2 FQGTGA. The CDR3 covers 14 residues. Between the trimmed V and J ends, which lost 6 bases and 7 bases, there was a span of 15 bases. Based on the CDR3 plus reference TRBV7-3 and TRBJ2-2, the full variable domain is GAGVSQTPSNKVTEKGKYVELRCDPISGHTALYWYRQSLGQGPEFLIYFQGTGAADDSGLPNDRFFAVRPEGSVSTLKIQRTERGDSAVYLCASRSQGFDGELFFGEGSRLTVL.

At least ten counts were recorded for this clonotype. V gene TRBV7-6 combines with J gene TRBJ1-2; 8 bases line up with TRBD1. The CDR3 contains 17 residues. After removal of 2 bases from V and 1 base from J, the junction contained 9 bases not matched to a gene. The V gene's germline CDR1 is SGHVS and CDR2 FNYEAQ. The CDR3 protein is CASSLRAGGASNYGYTF. DNA of the CDR3: TGTGCCAGCAGCTTAAGGGCAGGGGGCGCAAGTAACTATGGCTACACCTTC.

This chain connects TRBV20-1 to TRBJ1-1, with a tentative D call TRBD1 (5 bases). Germline CDR1 and CDR2: DFQATT and SNEGSKA (reference sequence). The V end was cut by 4 bases, the J end by 3 bases, with 15 bases between. This CDR3 has 14 residues. CDR3: CSAKRGALDTEAFF. DNA of the CDR3: TGCAGTGCTAAGAGAGGGGCGTTGGACACTGAAGCTTTCTTT.

With respect to this clonotype: This may be a read error: a much more frequent sequence differs by one nucleotide. The rearrangement joins TRBV10-3 to TRBJ2-7; TRBD2 agrees at 8 bases. Germline trimming cut 0 bases from V and 6 bases from J; bases unmatched to any gene: 13. The CDR3 totals 17 residues. The germline V gene encodes CDR1 ENHRY and CDR2 SYGVKD. The CDR3 region is CAISESIVTGGPSEQYF. In nucleotides, the CDR3 is TGTGCCATCAGTGAGTCCATCGTAACGGGAGGGCCAAGCGAGCAGTACTTC.

The chain carries TRBV6-6 and TRBJ1-1; D unresolved. Germline assignment: CDR1 MNHNY and CDR2 SVGAGI (reference sequence). Trimming took off 10 bases at V and 0 bases at J, with 15 bases between the two ends. The CDR3 is 14 residues long. The DNA for the CDR3 is TGTGCCACAGAGCCTACCGAAATGAACACTGAAGCTTTCTTT. Amino acid sequence: CATEPTEMNTEAFF.

Turning to this clonotype: This may stem from a read error, because a much larger clone lies one nucleotide away. In DNA, the CDR3 is TGTGCCTGCAGCCTATCGGTCTACGGAGAGACCCAGTACTTC. It yields the protein CACSLSVYGETQYF. The chain employs TRBV7-2 and TRBJ2-5; D remains unclear. CDR3 length: 14 residues. Germline V gene sequence: CDR1 SGHTA, CDR2 FQGNSA.

This clonotype has a handful of counts. The V gene is TRBV9, the J gene TRBJ2-7; TRBD1 matches 7 bases. Trimming took 4 bases from V and 5 from J; bases not matched to a gene: 6. The CDR3 runs to 13 residues. Germline assignment: CDR1 SGDLS and CDR2 YYNGEE. As DNA, the CDR3 is TGTGCCAGCAGCACTGGGACAGCGAACGAGCAGTACTTC. As protein: CASSTGTANEQYF.

The rearrangement uses TRBV12-3 or TRBV12-4 and TRBJ1-1; D is unclear. V lost 2 bases and J lost 8, with 6 bases in between. There are 11 residues in the CDR3. The DNA of the CDR3 is TGTGCCAGCAGTTTACTACGGGAAGCTTTCTTT. It is translated as CASSLLREAFF.

The gene calls are TRBV7-8 and TRBJ2-7, with 9 positions matching TRBD1. The junction had 7 bases not matched to a gene; V was cut back by 5 bases and J by 5 bases. Germline V CDR1 and CDR2: SGHVS, FQNEAQ. This CDR3 contains 14 residues. The CDR3 spells CASSLFTGGDEQYF. The CDR3 DNA is TGTGCCAGCAGCCTCTTCACAGGGGGCGACGAGCAGTACTTC.

This clonotype has a single count. V usage is TRBV20-1 and J usage is TRBJ2-7; a possible D gene is TRBD2 (6 bases). Trimming removed 2 bases from V and 7 bases from J, with 18 bases in between. The CDR3 sequence is 14 residues long. Germline CDR1 and CDR2: DFQATT and SNEGSKA (reference sequence). For the CDR3, the DNA is TGCAGTGCTAGAAGTGGCGTAGGAGCGGGTGAGCAGTACTTC. Translating gives CSARSGVGAGEQYF.

This clonotype came up many times. The V and J genes are TRBV5-6 and TRBJ2-6; perhaps TRBD1 as D (5 bases). The CDR3 is 16 residues long. Germline CDR1 SGHDT, CDR2 YYEEEE. V dropped 0 bases and J dropped 0 bases, with 7 bases sitting between them. CDR3 nucleotides: TGTGCCAGCAGCTTGGGACAGCCCTCTGGGGCCAACGTCCTGACTTTC. As protein: CASSLGQPSGANVLTF.

The table lists this clonotype with many counts. The V and J genes are TRBV14 and TRBJ2-7; the D is unclear. Germline CDR1 and CDR2: SGHDN and FVKESK. The CDR3 spans 14 residues. Trimming took 6 bases from V and 0 from J, leaving 12 bases between them. CDR3: CASRRGPNSYEQYF. The DNA of the CDR3 is TGTGCCAGCAGGCGAGGTCCCAACTCCTACGAGCAGTACTTC.

Here the CDR3 reads CAISEGVESPLHF. For the CDR3, the DNA is TGTGCCATCAGTGAGGGGGTCGAGTCACCCCTCCACTTT. V gene TRBV10-3 combines with J gene TRBJ1-6; D is unclear. V lost 2 bases and J 10 bases, leaving 9 bases between the germline ends. CDR3 length: 13 residues. Per the germline V gene, CDR1 is ENHRY and CDR2 is SYGVKD.

Notes on this clonotype: This may be a read error, as it is one base from a much larger clone. The CDR3 does not close with the conserved phenylalanine or tryptophan, likely indicating a read error. The chain has TRBV29-1 and TRBJ1-1, with D perhaps matching TRBD1 (6 bases). Germline CDR1 is SQVTM and CDR2 is ANQGSEA. The CDR3 runs to 12 residues. V was shortened by 7 bases and J by 5 bases, with 14 bases between the two germline ends. The CDR3 region has the DNA TGCAGCGCTGCACAGGGTACGACTGAAGCTTTCCTT. Its translation is CSAAQGTTEAFL.

This clonotype was recorded many times. The V call is TRBV25-1, the J call TRBJ1-1; D gene uncertain. The V end was cut by 0 bases, the J end by 1 base, with 9 bases between. CDR1 and CDR2 (germline): MGHDK, SYGVNS. The CDR3 has 15 amino acids. CDR3 DNA sequence: TGTGCCAGCAGTGAATATTTTGCGGCGAACACTGAAGCTTTCTTT. Its protein product is CASSEYFAANTEAFF.

This clonotype was found once. At one end, the junction sequence differs from germline, possibly due to a read error. The chain is built from TRBV11-1 and TRBJ2-6; D might be TRBD1 or TRBD2, each matching 6 bases. Germline V lookup: CDR1 SGHAT, CDR2 FQDESV (reference sequence). This CDR3 region has 16 residues. CDR3 amino acids: CAGSFGGLSGANVLTF. The CDR3 DNA is TGTGCCGGCAGCTTCGGGGGCCTTTCTGGGGCCAACGTCCTGACTTTC.

The chain has TRBV7-2 and TRBJ1-5, with D perhaps matching TRBD1 (6 bases). Trimming removed 5 bases from V and 5 bases from J, with 19 bases in between. Germline V gives CDR1 SGHTA, CDR2 FQGNSA. The CDR3 consists of 16 residues. CDR3 protein: CASSQDQGMDYQPQHF. The CDR3 nucleotides are TGTGCCAGCAGCCAAGATCAGGGGATGGATTATCAGCCCCAGCATTTT.